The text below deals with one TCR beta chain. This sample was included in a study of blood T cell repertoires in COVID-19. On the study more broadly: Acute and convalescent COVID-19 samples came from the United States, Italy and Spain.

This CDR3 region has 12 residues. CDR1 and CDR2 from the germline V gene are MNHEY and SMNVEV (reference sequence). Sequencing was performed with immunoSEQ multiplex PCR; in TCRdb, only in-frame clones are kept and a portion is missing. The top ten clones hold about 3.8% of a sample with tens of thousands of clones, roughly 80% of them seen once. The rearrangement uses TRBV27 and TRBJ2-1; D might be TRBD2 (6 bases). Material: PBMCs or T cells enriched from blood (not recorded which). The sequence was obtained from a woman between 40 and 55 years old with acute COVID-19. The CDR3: CAYSGDYNEQFF. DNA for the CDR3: TGTGCATACTCGGGAGATTACAATGAGCAGTTCTTC.